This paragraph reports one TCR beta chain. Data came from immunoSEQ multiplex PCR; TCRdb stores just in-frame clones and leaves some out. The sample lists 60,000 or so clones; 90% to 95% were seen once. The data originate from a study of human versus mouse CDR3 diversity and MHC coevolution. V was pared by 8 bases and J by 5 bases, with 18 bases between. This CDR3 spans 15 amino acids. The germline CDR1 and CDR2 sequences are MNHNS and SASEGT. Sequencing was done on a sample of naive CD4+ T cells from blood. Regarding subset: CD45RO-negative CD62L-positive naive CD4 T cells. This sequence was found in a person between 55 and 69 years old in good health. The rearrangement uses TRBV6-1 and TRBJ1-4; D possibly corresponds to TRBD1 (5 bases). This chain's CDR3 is CASQKGQALNEKLFF. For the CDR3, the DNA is TGTGCCAGCCAAAAGGGGCAGGCCTTAAATGAAAAACTGTTTTTT.